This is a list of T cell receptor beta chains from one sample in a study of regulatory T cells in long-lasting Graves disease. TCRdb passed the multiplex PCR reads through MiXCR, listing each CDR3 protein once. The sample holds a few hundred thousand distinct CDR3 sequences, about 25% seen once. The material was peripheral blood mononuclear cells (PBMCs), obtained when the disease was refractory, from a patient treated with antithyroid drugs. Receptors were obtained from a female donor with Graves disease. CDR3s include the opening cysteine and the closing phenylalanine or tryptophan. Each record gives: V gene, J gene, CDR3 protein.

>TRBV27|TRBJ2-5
CASSLLGLGETQYF
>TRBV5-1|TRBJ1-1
CASNRQGEAFF
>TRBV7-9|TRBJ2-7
CASSPSGGRIYEQYF
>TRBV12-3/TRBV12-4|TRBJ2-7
CASSPAGQGYEQYF
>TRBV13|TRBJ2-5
CASSHRGGAVETQYF
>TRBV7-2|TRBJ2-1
CASSLENTNYNEQFF
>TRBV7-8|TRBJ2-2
CASSLALIRSGGVGELFF
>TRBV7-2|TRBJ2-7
CASSSRDVTYEQYF
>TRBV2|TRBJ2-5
CARGEWTSGRSQETQYF
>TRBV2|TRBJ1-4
CASSGAETEKLFF
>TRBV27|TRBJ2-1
CASSWGSGTEQFF
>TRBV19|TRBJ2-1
CASRKGSSYNEQFF
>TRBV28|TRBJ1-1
CATEGGPNTEAFF
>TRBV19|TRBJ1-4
CASSMLPGRSYEKLFF
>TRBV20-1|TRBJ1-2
CSAGRRGANYGYTF
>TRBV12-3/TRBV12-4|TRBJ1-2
CANSPWDRGVGYTF
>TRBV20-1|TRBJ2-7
CSARATSGSSYEQYF
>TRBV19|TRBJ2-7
CAGSSQGQGLYEQYF
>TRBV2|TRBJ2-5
CASREGAVQETQYF
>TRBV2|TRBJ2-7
CASSETGQANYEQYF
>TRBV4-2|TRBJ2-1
CASSREAIHEQFF
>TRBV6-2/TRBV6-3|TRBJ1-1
CASRIHWEAFF
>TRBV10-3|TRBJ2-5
CAISESLAGQTQYF
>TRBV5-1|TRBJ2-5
CASSLAMGTQETQYF
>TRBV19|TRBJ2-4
CASTNLDIQYF
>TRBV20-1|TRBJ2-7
CSAGSGEGREVGEQYF
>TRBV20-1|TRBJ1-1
CSAPRSDRGSEAFF
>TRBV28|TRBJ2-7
CASRFITSGEQYF
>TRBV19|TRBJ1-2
CATSTLEGGLSYGYTF
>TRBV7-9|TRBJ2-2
CASSRQGGTGELFF
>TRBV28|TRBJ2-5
CASSLRRGGSETQYF
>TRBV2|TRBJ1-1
CASSLSTSSETEAFF
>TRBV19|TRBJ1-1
CASTFRSQNTEAFF
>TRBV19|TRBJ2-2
CATGGGREGIGELFF
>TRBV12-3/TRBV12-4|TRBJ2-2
CASSRANLDTGELFF
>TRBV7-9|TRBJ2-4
CASSVRDRDHENIQYF
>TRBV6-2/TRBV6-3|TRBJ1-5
CASSHPLGQGKSSNQPQHF
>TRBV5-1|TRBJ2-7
CASSLILAGGEQYF
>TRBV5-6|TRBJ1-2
CASSLAGASDGYTF
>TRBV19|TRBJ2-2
CASSIARTTGELFF
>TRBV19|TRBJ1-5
CASSISWQGGNQPQHF
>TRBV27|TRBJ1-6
CASSHGTEIQNSPLHF
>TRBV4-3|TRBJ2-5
CASSQRSGRGETQYF
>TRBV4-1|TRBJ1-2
CASSQDRGPIGYTF
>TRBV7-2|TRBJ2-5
CASSVEHQETQYF
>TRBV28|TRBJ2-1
CASSSPGSMGKDEQFF
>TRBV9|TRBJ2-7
CASSVTGTLSYEQYF
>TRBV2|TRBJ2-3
CASSATGLQDTQYF
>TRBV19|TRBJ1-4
CASSIGNTNEKLFF
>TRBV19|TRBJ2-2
CASSIKGGTAPGELFF
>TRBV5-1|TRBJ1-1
CASSSARGGAEAFF
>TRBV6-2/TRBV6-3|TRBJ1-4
CASSELVGPGGIEKLFF
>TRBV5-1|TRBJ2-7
CASSLDGRDSYEQYF
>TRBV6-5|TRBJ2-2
CASSSKSLGLRGKHHTGELFF
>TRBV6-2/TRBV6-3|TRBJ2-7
CASSLLRGLAGYEQYF